These 23 T cell receptor beta chains originate from one sample sequenced in a study of blood T cell repertoires in COVID-19. Profiling relied on immunoSEQ multiplex PCR, and the TCRdb table lists in-frame clones only, not all of them. The sample holds about 140,000 clones, 84% seen once. Sequenced: PBMCs or T cells enriched from blood (not recorded which). The receptors here all came from a woman aged 18-35 years who had been exposed to COVID-19.

The chain couples TRBV11-1 to TRBJ1-1; 9 bases are a match to TRBD1. The CDR3 has 14 residues. J gave up 3 bases and V 6 bases, and 5 bases lay outside the gene matches. The germline V gene has CDR1 SGHAT and CDR2 FQDESV (reference sequence). The CDR3 nucleotides read TGTGCCAGCAGGTACGACAGGGGGGACACTGAAGCTTTCTTT. Amino acid sequence: CASRYDRGDTEAFF.

CDR3 region: CASGLVRGYNNEKLFF. The CDR3 coding sequence is TGTGCTAGTGGTTTGGTACGGGGATACAATAATGAAAAACTGTTTTTT. The chain is built from TRBV12-5 and TRBJ1-4, with D uncertain. The germline V and J ends were trimmed by 0 bases and 4 bases, with 12 bases remaining between them. From germline, CDR1 is LGHNT and CDR2 FRNRAP. The CDR3 has 16 amino acids.

This chain uses TRBV15 with TRBJ1-4; D perhaps matches TRBD1 (6 bases). The CDR3 consists of 17 residues. The ends were cut back, 6 bases at V and 4 bases at J, with 21 bases in the middle. Per the germline V gene, CDR1 is LNHNV and CDR2 is YYDKDF (reference sequence). In nucleotides, the CDR3 is TGTGCCACCAGTACCCGGCGACGGACAGCCAATAATGAAAAACTGTTTTTT. This sequence encodes CATSTRRRTANNEKLFF.

The chain employs TRBV18 and TRBJ2-2, with TRBD1 identical over 8 bases. Germline V gene lookup returns CDR1 KGHSH and CDR2 LQKENI. With V trimmed by 3 bases and J by 6 bases, 6 bases remained unmatched. The CDR3 totals 15 residues. The CDR3, as DNA: TGTGCCAGCTCACCGGACAGGGTCCCCTCCGGGGAGCTGTTTTTT. Its protein product is CASSPDRVPSGELFF.

This rearrangement joins TRBV4-2 to TRBJ2-6, with D possibly matching TRBD2 (5 bases). The CDR3 length is 16 residues. Deletions cut 0 bases from V and 4 bases from J, with 10 bases between. In germline, CDR1 is LGHNA, CDR2 YNFKEQ. The CDR3 is CASSQDEGDGANVLTF. CDR3 in DNA: TGTGCCAGCAGCCAAGATGAGGGAGACGGGGCCAACGTCCTGACTTTC.

The chain uses TRBV19 and TRBJ2-7; TRBD1 aligns across 11 bases. The germline V gene has CDR1 LNHDA and CDR2 SQIVND (reference sequence). The CDR3 is 15 residues long. The V gene end was trimmed by 9 bases and the J gene end by 4 bases; junction bases not matched to a gene: 11. The CDR3 loop is CASTDRTGGSYEQYF. The CDR3 nucleotides are TGTGCCAGCACCGACCGGACAGGGGGCTCATACGAGCAGTACTTC.

This chain connects TRBV5-8 to TRBJ2-4, with a tentative D call TRBD1 (6 bases). Per the germline V gene, CDR1 is SGHTS and CDR2 is YDEGEE. V gave up 0 bases and J gave up 5 bases, with 18 bases separating them. This CDR3 is 17 amino acids long. The CDR3 is CASSLVYRALRENIQYF. The CDR3 DNA sequence: TGTGCCAGCAGCTTGGTTTACAGGGCGTTGCGGGAAAACATTCAGTACTTC.

This sequence joins TRBV6-6 and TRBJ1-5; TRBD1 agrees at 7 bases. Trimming at V came to 6 bases and at J to 5 bases, leaving 4 bases not matched to a gene. The V gene's germline CDR1 is MNHNY and CDR2 SVGAGI (reference sequence). The CDR3 loop spans 13 amino acids. The CDR3, as DNA: TGTGCCAGCAGGACAGGGTCCTATCAGCCCCAGCATTTT. This codes for CASRTGSYQPQHF.

The chain links TRBV7-8 to TRBJ2-7; perhaps TRBD1 as D (5 bases). This CDR3 region has 15 residues. The V and J ends lost 5 bases and 5 bases respectively, with 19 bases between them. Germline CDR1 is SGHVS and CDR2 is FQNEAQ. CDR3 amino acids: CASSPQGSKSHEQYF. In DNA form, the CDR3 reads TGTGCCAGCAGCCCTCAGGGTTCGAAATCCCACGAGCAGTACTTC.

This chain connects TRBV5-1 to TRBJ2-2, with 7 bases aligning to TRBD1. The CDR3 contains 15 residues. Germline loops: CDR1 SGHRS, CDR2 YFSETQ. With 4 bases clipped from V and 7 bases from J, the junction kept 10 bases outside the gene matches. CDR3 region: CASSAQGGAGGELFF. The CDR3 DNA follows: TGCGCCAGCAGCGCACAAGGGGGCGCGGGCGGGGAGCTGTTTTTT.

The gene calls are TRBV2 and TRBJ2-1; TRBD2 aligns across 12 bases. The CDR3 is 17 residues long. J was trimmed by 5 bases and V by 7 bases; bases with no gene match: 12. Germline CDR1 is SNHLY and CDR2 is FYNNEI. CDR3 region: CASNIGLAGGPDNEQFF. The DNA of the CDR3 is TGTGCCAGCAATATTGGGCTAGCGGGAGGGCCTGACAATGAGCAGTTCTTC.

The chain is built from TRBV9 and TRBJ1-2; perhaps TRBD1 as D (6 bases). The CDR3 is made up of 15 amino acids. The V gene's germline CDR1 is SGDLS and CDR2 YYNGEE. V was cut by 4 bases and J by 2 bases, with 15 bases left in between. The CDR3 reads CASSPNPQGNYGYTF. Written as DNA, the CDR3 is TGTGCCAGCAGCCCAAACCCTCAGGGGAACTATGGCTACACCTTC.

The chain uses TRBV5-1 and TRBJ1-1; D perhaps matches TRBD1 (5 bases). The length of the CDR3 is 15 residues. Germline V gives CDR1 SGHRS, CDR2 YFSETQ. The V and J ends lost 3 bases and 5 bases respectively, with 17 bases between them. As DNA, the CDR3 is TGCGCCAGCAGCTATGACGCCGGGACTCAGACTGAAGCTTTCTTT. It yields the protein CASSYDAGTQTEAFF.

This chain links TRBV5-5 with TRBJ2-6; D is unresolved. CDR1 SGHKS and CDR2 YYEKEE come from the germline V gene (reference sequence). V was clipped by 3 bases and J by 4 bases, with 5 bases between them. The CDR3 consists of 13 residues. The CDR3 spells CASSSAGANVLTF. CDR3 sequence (DNA): TGTGCCAGCAGCTCCGCGGGGGCCAACGTCCTGACTTTC.

V and J are TRBV5-1 and TRBJ2-3; D is uncertain. The CDR3 runs 13 residues. Trimming took 3 bases from V and 2 from J, leaving 7 bases between them. CDR1 is SGHRS, CDR2 YFSETQ, per germline. The CDR3 nucleotides read TGCGCCAGCAGCTCCGGTCTCACAGATACGCAGTATTTT. Amino acid sequence: CASSSGLTDTQYF.

The V and J genes are TRBV29-1 and TRBJ2-3; D gene unclear. The CDR3 runs to 13 residues. With 3 bases removed from V and 0 bases from J, the gap between germline ends came to 7 bases. In germline, CDR1 is SQVTM, CDR2 ANQGSEA. The CDR3 DNA sequence: TGCAGCGTTGATTGGGCTAGCACAGATACGCAGTATTTT. Protein product: CSVDWASTDTQYF.

The chain combines TRBV23-1 with TRBJ2-1; 12 positions match TRBD1. TRBV23-1 is known as an ORF, though its function is uncertain. The CDR3 loop spans 14 amino acids. With V trimmed by 7 bases and J by 9 bases, 7 bases remained unmatched. CDR3: CASIPGQGAGEQFF. CDR3 DNA sequence: TGCGCCAGCATCCCGGGACAGGGGGCAGGTGAGCAGTTCTTC.

The rearrangement uses TRBV4-1 and TRBJ1-2; no clear D. Germline CDR1 reads MGHRA; CDR2 reads YSYEKL. The CDR3 has 14 amino acids. Trimming pared 4 bases from V and 0 bases from J, leaving 9 bases between. The CDR3: CASSPVGTNYGYTF. DNA of the CDR3: TGCGCCAGCAGCCCCGTGGGCACTAACTATGGCTACACCTTC.

The chain carries TRBV5-1 and TRBJ2-3, with 9 bases identical to TRBD1. V gave up 4 bases and J gave up 0 bases; unmatched junction bases: 6. The CDR3 sequence is 16 residues long. Germline-derived CDR1 and CDR2 are SGHRS and YFSETQ. The CDR3 nucleotides are TGCGCCAGCAGCCATACCGGGACAGGGAGCACAGATACGCAGTATTTT. Translated: CASSHTGTGSTDTQYF.

The gene calls are TRBV18 and TRBJ1-3; possibly TRBD1 for D (5 bases). With 2 bases removed from V and 0 bases from J, the gap between germline ends came to 11 bases. Germline lookup yields CDR1 KGHSH and CDR2 LQKENI. This CDR3 has 16 residues. Here the CDR3 DNA reads TGTGCCAGCTCACCAGGTGGGGACTCCTCTGGAAACACCATATATTTT. Amino acid sequence: CASSPGGDSSGNTIYF.

The rearrangement uses TRBV7-9 and TRBJ1-1; unclear D gene. Germline assignment: CDR1 SEHNR and CDR2 FQNEAQ (reference sequence). Trimming left V 5 bases short and J 6 bases short, with 22 bases between. CDR3 length: 16 residues. Written as DNA, the CDR3 is TGTGCCAGCAGCGCAGTCCTGGCCCGTCGTGCCGCTGAAGCTTTCTTT. Protein sequence: CASSAVLARRAAEAFF.

The chain links TRBV27 to TRBJ1-5; 7 bases match TRBD1. The V gene end was trimmed by 5 bases and the J gene end by 2 bases; junction bases not matched to a gene: 9. Germline V gives CDR1 MNHEY, CDR2 SMNVEV (reference sequence). The CDR3 has 16 residues. CDR3 DNA: TGTGCCAGCAGTCTCACAGGGGCGTCGGGCAATCAGCCCCAGCATTTT. Its translation: CASSLTGASGNQPQHF.

The CDR3 is CASSATGRTEAFF. The CDR3 DNA reads as TGTGCCAGCAGCGCGACAGGGAGGACTGAAGCTTTCTTT. The chain has TRBV7-8 and TRBJ1-1; 7 bases line up with TRBD1. CDR3 size: 13 residues. Trimming at V came to 5 bases and at J to 5 bases, leaving 5 bases not matched to a gene. CDR1 and CDR2 (germline): SGHVS, FQNEAQ. Complete variable domain (other parts from reference TRBV7-8 and TRBJ1-1): GAGVSQSPRYKVAKRGQDVALRCDPISGHVSLFWYQQALGQGPEFLTYFQNEAQLDKSGLPSDRFFAERPEGSVSTLKIQRTQQEDSAVYLCASSATGRTEAFFGQGTRLTVV.